The T cell receptor (beta chain) described here comes from a study of graft-versus-host responses after intestinal transplantation. Study details: As for transplant type, recipients had multivisceral, liver-intestinal, or isolated intestinal grafts. Each recipient received anti-thymocyte globulin induction, then tacrolimus and steroids for 3 to 4 years.

Note on this clone: Its antigen is not known.

Trimming shortened V by 0 bases and J by 5 bases, and 13 bases separated the two germline ends. Germline-derived CDR1 and CDR2 are SGHNT and YYREEE (reference sequence). The CDR3 extends over 15 amino acids. TCRdb's copy holds only in-frame clones and misses some; the assay was immunoSEQ multiplex PCR. The sample yields 12,000 or so clones, 70% to 75% seen once. From the graft tissue, intraepithelial and lamina propria lymphocytes were released through processing. Overall study findings and caveats: Researchers found GvH clones in recipient marrow, and some showed up first in ileum or blood.

The sample in question was ileum tissue, obtained about 150 days after intestinal transplantation. The V gene is TRBV5-4, the J gene TRBJ2-3; no clear D. The receptor's source is a human patient who received an intestinal transplant, so some T cells may come from the graft donor. The CDR3 DNA is TGTGCCAGCAGCTTGGGTTCGGGTTCGGGAGATACGCAGTATTTT. As protein: CASSLGSGSGDTQYF.